The 21 T cell receptor beta chains given below trace back to one sample, sequenced in a study of CD8+ T cells in alopecia areata. Extraction of RNA preceded its reverse transcription into cDNA, which served as the sequencing template. The repertoire was sequenced with immunoSEQ multiplex PCR; TCRdb's copy has only in-frame clones and lacks some. The sample shows 98,000 or so clones, 45% to 60% of them seen only once. Sequenced input: NKG2D-low CD8+ T cells sorted from blood. The origin of the receptors is a human donor with alopecia areata.

This clone was picked up a small number of times. This sequence joins TRBV5-1 and TRBJ2-3; a possible D gene is TRBD1 (6 bases). V was clipped by 4 bases and J by 4 bases, with 22 bases between them. Looked up from germline, CDR1 is SGHRS and CDR2 is YFSETQ. CDR3 length equals 17 residues. The CDR3 DNA follows: TGCGCCAGCAGCCAGGGGCATGAGGGCCTGGCACCAGATACGCAGTATTTT. Its protein is CASSQGHEGLAPDTQYF.

The chain links TRBV6-1 to TRBJ2-3; TRBD2 might be the D (6 bases). The germline CDR1 and CDR2 sequences are MNHNS and SASEGT. This CDR3 contains 18 residues. The V gene lost 1 base and the J gene lost 2 bases, with 19 bases spanning the gap. This CDR3 is CASSEVPIRGRDTDTQYF. Here the CDR3 DNA reads TGTGCCAGCAGTGAAGTCCCCATTCGGGGGAGAGACACAGATACGCAGTATTTT.

The chain uses TRBV5-1 and TRBJ1-5, with a possible D match to TRBD1 (5 bases). With 4 bases removed from V and 5 bases from J, the gap between germline ends came to 13 bases. Germline lookup yields CDR1 SGHRS and CDR2 YFSETQ. This CDR3 comprises 14 residues. The CDR3 coding sequence is TGCGCCAGCAGCCGGTGGGGGGGTGATCAGCCCCAGCATTTT. Translated: CASSRWGGDQPQHF.

The chain combines TRBV9 with TRBJ2-2, with a possible D match to TRBD2 (7 bases). Germline CDR1 SGDLS, CDR2 YYNGEE. Deletions cut 3 bases from V and 0 bases from J, with 15 bases between. The CDR3 has 17 amino acids. CDR3 residues: CASSDPSGTPNTGELFF. The CDR3 bases are TGTGCCAGCAGCGACCCGAGCGGGACACCGAACACCGGGGAGCTGTTTTTT.

The chain combines TRBV10-2 with TRBJ2-5; 11 bases align to TRBD1. The CDR3 runs to 14 residues. From germline, CDR1 is WSHSY and CDR2 SAAADI. J was trimmed by 7 bases and V by 4 bases; bases with no gene match: 5. The CDR3 DNA reads as TGCGCCAGCAGTGGGACAGGGGGCGAGGGGACCCAGTACTTC. Translation gives CASSGTGGEGTQYF.

The gene calls are TRBV11-2 and TRBJ2-7, with D uncertain. The CDR3 runs 13 residues. Germline V gene lookup returns CDR1 SGHAT and CDR2 FQNNGV. V was pared by 6 bases and J by 6 bases, with 15 bases between. The CDR3 loop is CASSQITRIEQYF. CDR3 coding DNA: TGTGCCAGCAGTCAGATCACCCGGATCGAGCAGTACTTC.

The chain is built from TRBV27 and TRBJ1-2; perhaps TRBD1 as D (6 bases). V was trimmed by 6 bases and J by 7 bases, leaving 12 bases between them. Germline V lookup: CDR1 MNHEY, CDR2 SMNVEV (reference sequence). There are 12 residues in the CDR3. The CDR3 loop reads CASRTGSGGYTF. In DNA form, the CDR3 reads TGTGCCAGCAGGACAGGTTCTGGTGGCTACACCTTC.

This clone was observed a few times. The chain carries TRBV5-1 and TRBJ2-1; TRBD1 agrees at 8 bases. The CDR3 sequence is 17 residues long. The V gene's germline CDR1 is SGHRS and CDR2 YFSETQ. After removal of 7 bases from V and 7 bases from J, the junction contained 19 bases not matched to a gene. The CDR3 DNA is TGCGCCAGCTCGCACCGAATTTTTCAGACAGGGGATAATGAGCAGTTCTTC. The encoded protein is CASSHRIFQTGDNEQFF.

The rearrangement uses TRBV4-1 and TRBJ2-7; 8 nucleotides line up with TRBD1. V gave up 0 bases and J gave up 6 bases; unmatched junction bases: 13. The CDR3 is 17 residues long. Looked up from germline, CDR1 is MGHRA and CDR2 is YSYEKL. This chain's CDR3 is CASSQEGDRPIPGEQYF. DNA of the CDR3: TGCGCCAGCAGCCAAGAGGGGGACAGGCCGATCCCTGGCGAGCAGTACTTC.

This clone was seen once. This rearrangement joins TRBV6-5 to TRBJ2-5; D remains ambiguous. Germline-derived CDR1 and CDR2 are MNHEY and SVGAGI. Trimming shortened V by 8 bases and J by 4 bases, and 20 bases separated the two germline ends. The CDR3 extends over 15 amino acids. The CDR3, as DNA: TGTGCCAGCCTACCCGGGCTAGAAGTTGGAGAGACCCAGTACTTC. Translating it yields CASLPGLEVGETQYF.

This rearrangement joins TRBV2 to TRBJ2-5; no definite D call. The germline gives CDR1 SNHLY, CDR2 FYNNEI. This CDR3 contains 11 residues. The V and J ends lost 2 bases and 2 bases respectively, with 0 bases between them. The CDR3 bases are TGTGCCAGCAGTGAACAAGAGACCCAGTACTTC. This codes for CASSEQETQYF.

This clone was seen once. This chain joins TRBV30 and TRBJ2-5; D uncertain. Germline V gives CDR1 GTSNPN, CDR2 SVGIG (reference sequence). There are 12 residues in the CDR3. Trimming left V 3 bases short and J 2 bases short, with 7 bases between. CDR3 sequence: CAWRLQQETQYF. The CDR3 DNA sequence: TGTGCCTGGAGGTTACAGCAAGAGACCCAGTACTTC.

Concerning this clone itself: In the same sample, other DNA sequences code for this CDR3. V and J are TRBV10-3 and TRBJ1-2, with D hard to call. The V end lost 2 bases, the J end lost 4 bases, and 8 bases lay between the germline ends. This CDR3 contains 13 residues. Germline CDR1 is ENHRY and CDR2 is SYGVKD. The CDR3 reads CAISEGRSYGYTF. CDR3 bases: TGTGCCATCAGTGAGGGACGGAGCTATGGCTACACCTTC.

The chain has TRBV28 and TRBJ2-1; D gene uncertain. V lost 6 bases to trimming and J lost 4 bases, with 13 bases between them. The CDR3 has 14 residues. Germline CDR1 MDHEN, CDR2 SYDVKM. The CDR3 sequence: CASSFGSSYNEQFF. DNA of the CDR3: TGTGCCAGCAGCTTCGGGTCCTCGTACAATGAGCAGTTCTTC.

The V call is TRBV29-1, the J call TRBJ2-3; D possibly corresponds to TRBD2 (7 bases). The germline CDR1 and CDR2 sequences are SQVTM and ANQGSEA. Trimming pared 3 bases from V and 2 bases from J, leaving 12 bases between. The CDR3 has 14 residues. CDR3 in amino acids: CSVDRGAITDTQYF. CDR3 DNA sequence: TGCAGCGTTGATCGGGGGGCTATCACAGATACGCAGTATTTT.

The chain employs TRBV7-3 and TRBJ2-3; D is unresolved. V was shortened by 4 bases and J by 7 bases, with 9 bases between the two germline ends. The CDR3 contains 12 residues. Germline V gene sequence: CDR1 SGHTA, CDR2 FQGTGA. CDR3 coding DNA: TGTGCCAGCAGCTATCCGATGTATACGCAGTATTTT. Translating it yields CASSYPMYTQYF.

This clone was seen a handful of times. The rearrangement joins TRBV29-1 to TRBJ2-2, with D possibly TRBD2 on 5 matching bases. Between the trimmed V and J ends, which lost 2 bases and 0 bases, there was a span of 10 bases. CDR3 length equals 15 residues. The germline gives CDR1 SQVTM, CDR2 ANQGSEA. CDR3 sequence reads: CSVERGPTNTGELFF. The DNA for the CDR3 is TGCAGCGTTGAACGGGGTCCGACGAACACCGGGGAGCTGTTTTTT.

The chain is built from TRBV9 and TRBJ2-1; possible D gene TRBD1, 5 bases. This CDR3 has 13 amino acids. From germline, CDR1 is SGDLS and CDR2 YYNGEE. Trimming left V 5 bases short and J 6 bases short, with 12 bases between. The chain's CDR3 is CASRGPSGNEQFF. CDR3 coding DNA: TGTGCCAGCAGGGGGCCCTCAGGCAATGAGCAGTTCTTC. Full variable domain (outside the CDR3, taken from reference TRBV9 and TRBJ2-1): DSGVTQTPKHLITATGQRVTLRCSPRSGDLSVYWYQQSLDQGLQFLIQYYNGEERAKGNILERFSAQQFPDLHSELNLSSLELGDSALYFCASRGPSGNEQFFGPGTRLTVL.

The chain is built from TRBV28 and TRBJ2-1; TRBD2 aligns across 11 bases. V shed 6 bases, J shed 6 bases, and the junction held 7 bases outside the gene matches. The CDR3 is made up of 15 amino acids. The germline gives CDR1 MDHEN, CDR2 SYDVKM. This CDR3 reads CASRTHSGRANEQFF. The CDR3, as DNA: TGTGCCAGCAGAACCCATAGCGGGAGGGCCAATGAGCAGTTCTTC.

This clone was seen a handful of times. The chain joins TRBV7-9 to TRBJ2-1; maybe TRBD2 (5 bases). The CDR3 runs 12 residues. Deletions cut 4 bases from V and 10 bases from J, with 11 bases between. Looked up from germline, CDR1 is SEHNR and CDR2 is FQNEAQ (reference sequence). CDR3 nucleotide sequence: TGTGCCAGCAGCTGGGGTCTAGCAGAGCAGTTCTTC. Protein product: CASSWGLAEQFF.

This clone has only a few counts. The rearrangement uses TRBV27 and TRBJ1-1, with unresolved D. Germline V gene data show CDR1 as MNHEY and CDR2 as SMNVEV (reference sequence). CDR3 length equals 13 residues. V shed 8 bases and J shed 6 bases, with 16 bases lying between them. CDR3 residues: CASQSDPPPEAFF. The CDR3 coding sequence is TGTGCCAGCCAATCAGACCCACCTCCTGAAGCTTTCTTT.